The 30 T cell receptor beta chains listed next were all sequenced from one sample in a study of blood T cell repertoires in COVID-19. The assay was immunoSEQ multiplex PCR, and TCRdb's table has in-frame clones only and misses some. The sample comprises tens of thousands of clones, 85% to 90% of which are singletons, and over 20% rests with the top ten. Sequenced: peripheral blood. The receptors were sampled from a woman aged 50 to 60 with active or convalescent COVID-19.

The chain recombines TRBV27 with TRBJ1-2; D is unresolved. Germline V gene sequence: CDR1 MNHEY, CDR2 SMNVEV (reference sequence). Trimming shortened V by 3 bases and J by 4 bases, and 12 bases separated the two germline ends. This CDR3 contains 14 residues. DNA for the CDR3: TGTGCCAGCAGTTTCTCCGGGGAAATCTATGGCTACACCTTC. Translating it yields CASSFSGEIYGYTF.

The chain combines TRBV19 with TRBJ2-3, with 11 bases fitting TRBD2. The CDR3 length is 16 residues. Germline CDR1 is LNHDA and CDR2 is SQIVND (reference sequence). J gave up 0 bases and V 4 bases, and 3 bases lay outside the gene matches. As DNA, the CDR3 is TGTGCCAGTAGTAGACTAGCGGGGAGTAGCACAGATACGCAGTATTTT. It translates to CASSRLAGSSTDTQYF.

The chain joins TRBV7-3 to TRBJ2-1; a weak D match, TRBD2 (6 bases). The CDR3 is 13 amino acids. CDR1 is SGHTA, CDR2 FQGTGA, per germline. V lost 5 bases and J lost 4, with 9 bases in between. The CDR3 region is CASSGGTYNEQFF. CDR3 DNA: TGTGCCAGCAGCGGGGGGACTTACAATGAGCAGTTCTTC.

The J gene is TRBJ2-5, the V gene TRBV5-1; TRBD2 matches at 8 bases. J was trimmed by 1 base and V by 0 bases; bases with no gene match: 5. Per germline, CDR1 SGHRS and CDR2 YFSETQ. The CDR3 length is 16 residues. DNA for the CDR3: TGCGCCAGCAGCTTGGCCACACTAGCGGCCCAAGAGACCCAGTACTTC. Encoded protein: CASSLATLAAQETQYF. The entire variable domain, with the rest obtained from reference TRBV5-1 and TRBJ2-5, is as follows: KAGVTQTPRYLIKTRGQQVTLSCSPISGHRSVSWYQQTPGQGLQFLFEYFSETQRNKGNFPGRFSGRQFSNSRSEMNVSTLELGDSALYLCASSLATLAAQETQYFGPGTRLLVL.

The rearrangement uses TRBV9 and TRBJ2-1; TRBD1 is a possible D gene (5 bases). Deletions cut 3 bases from V and 4 bases from J, with 11 bases between. Germline V gene sequence: CDR1 SGDLS, CDR2 YYNGEE. This CDR3 contains 14 residues. CDR3 residues: CASSAGIGYNEQFF. CDR3 coding DNA: TGTGCCAGCAGCGCAGGGATAGGGTACAATGAGCAGTTCTTC.

The CDR3 loop is CASSLNPSGRGLNEQFF. The CDR3 DNA reads as TGTGCCAGCAGCTTAAACCCTAGCGGGAGGGGGCTCAATGAGCAGTTCTTC. This chain uses TRBV11-2 with TRBJ2-1, with 12 bases fitting TRBD2. The CDR3 is 17 amino acids. With 2 bases clipped from V and 6 bases from J, the junction kept 8 bases outside the gene matches. The germline V gene encodes CDR1 SGHAT and CDR2 FQNNGV.

This chain connects TRBV6-5 to TRBJ2-1, with TRBD1 matching 8 bases. CDR1 is MNHEY, CDR2 SVGAGI, per germline. The CDR3 totals 15 residues. V lost 6 bases and J lost 7; bases outside the gene matches: 11. Here the CDR3 DNA reads TGTGCCAGCAGGCCAGGGGGCCACTTAGAAAATGAGCAGTTCTTC. Its protein is CASRPGGHLENEQFF.

The count of this clone is one. The rearrangement links TRBV19 to TRBJ2-1; 12 bases agree with TRBD1. The CDR3 is made up of 15 amino acids. V lost 8 bases and J lost 10; bases outside the gene matches: 12. Germline V gene sequence: CDR1 LNHDA, CDR2 SQIVND (reference sequence). Written as DNA, the CDR3 is TGTGCCAGTCGTGACCCGGGACAGGGGGCGTGGGAGCAGTTCTTC. Protein sequence: CASRDPGQGAWEQFF. Drawing the rest from reference TRBV19 and TRBJ2-1, the complete variable domain is DGGITQSPKYLFRKEGQNVTLSCEQNLNHDAMYWYRQDPGQGLRLIYYSQIVNDFQKGDIAEGYSVSREKKESFPLTVTSAQKNPTAFYLCASRDPGQGAWEQFFGPGTRLTVL.

This chain uses TRBV10-2 with TRBJ1-1, with D tentatively TRBD1 (6 bases). V was clipped by 4 bases and J by 8 bases, with 11 bases between them. This CDR3 spans 12 amino acids. The germline V gene encodes CDR1 WSHSY and CDR2 SAAADI. CDR3 sequence: CASSGGPPEAFF. CDR3 nucleotide sequence: TGCGCCAGCAGTGGGGGGCCTCCGGAAGCTTTCTTT.

The V and J genes are TRBV5-4 and TRBJ1-1; D possibly corresponds to TRBD1 (5 bases). The CDR3 runs 14 residues. The ends were cut back, 5 bases at V and 8 bases at J, with 19 bases in the middle. In germline, CDR1 is SGHNT, CDR2 YYREEE (reference sequence). As DNA, the CDR3 is TGTGCCAGCAGGCTACAGGCTCCATCAGGGGAAGCTTTCTTT. Translation gives CASRLQAPSGEAFF.

The chain has TRBV4-2 and TRBJ2-2, with D possibly being TRBD1 (5 bases). The CDR3 length is 14 residues. V lost 4 bases and J 1 base, leaving 7 bases between the germline ends. CDR1 is LGHNA, CDR2 YNFKEQ, per germline. The CDR3 here is CASSPTGNTGELFF. CDR3 nucleotides: TGTGCCAGCAGCCCTACAGGGAACACCGGGGAGCTGTTTTTT.

The J gene is TRBJ1-1, the V gene TRBV7-9; 9 bases fit TRBD1. Trimming cost V 6 bases and J 3 bases; bases outside gene matches: 11. Looked up from germline, CDR1 is SEHNR and CDR2 is FQNEAQ (reference sequence). The CDR3 totals 16 residues. The CDR3 sequence: CASSPGTGTTDTEAFF. The CDR3 nucleotides are TGTGCCAGCAGTCCCGGGACAGGGACAACCGACACTGAAGCTTTCTTT.

This clone appeared once. This chain joins TRBV28 and TRBJ1-2, with TRBD1 matching 7 bases. Germline CDR1 is MDHEN and CDR2 is SYDVKM. The V gene end was trimmed by 3 bases and the J gene end by 4 bases; junction bases not matched to a gene: 5. This CDR3 has 14 residues. The chain's CDR3 is CASSLGRGSYGYTF. The CDR3 nucleotides read TGTGCCAGCAGTTTGGGCAGGGGGTCCTATGGCTACACCTTC.

V usage is TRBV20-1 and J usage is TRBJ1-2; 8 bases line up with TRBD1. The CDR3 loop spans 13 amino acids. Germline V gene data show CDR1 as DFQATT and CDR2 as SNEGSKA (reference sequence). Trimming removed 3 bases from V and 8 bases from J; junction bases left unmatched: 8. This CDR3 is CSASGQGAGGYTF. In DNA form, the CDR3 reads TGCAGTGCTAGTGGCCAGGGGGCCGGGGGCTACACCTTC.

This chain connects TRBV15 to TRBJ1-2; TRBD1 matches at 7 bases. The CDR3 runs 16 residues. The germline V gene encodes CDR1 LNHNV and CDR2 YYDKDF (reference sequence). Trimming removed 1 base from V and 6 bases from J; junction bases left unmatched: 11. In DNA, the CDR3 is TGTGCCACCAGCAGAGTACCCGTTGACAGGGTTGATGGCTACACCTTC. This sequence encodes CATSRVPVDRVDGYTF.

The CDR3 DNA reads as TGTGCCAGTAGTTTGGGCTTTCAAGAGACCCAGTACTTC. Translated, it gives CASSLGFQETQYF. V usage is TRBV19 and J usage is TRBJ2-5; no definite D call. V dropped 5 bases and J dropped 2 bases, with 9 bases sitting between them. Germline V gene sequence: CDR1 LNHDA, CDR2 SQIVND (reference sequence). This CDR3 comprises 13 residues.

In this sample, this clone turned up a few times. The V and J genes are TRBV10-2 and TRBJ1-1, with D possibly TRBD1 on 5 matching bases. The CDR3 loop spans 15 amino acids. The germline gives CDR1 WSHSY, CDR2 SAAADI. V was pared by 8 bases and J by 0 bases, with 16 bases between. The CDR3 region has the DNA TGCGCCAGCCTTCCGACAGTGGCAATGAACACTGAAGCTTTCTTT. Amino acids: CASLPTVAMNTEAFF.

The chain has TRBV7-9 and TRBJ2-5; tentative D call: TRBD1 (5 bases). This CDR3 has 13 amino acids. Looked up from germline, CDR1 is SEHNR and CDR2 is FQNEAQ (reference sequence). Trimming cost V 4 bases and J 3 bases, with 9 bases left between them. This chain's CDR3 is CASSSTVKETQYF. CDR3 sequence (DNA): TGTGCCAGCAGCTCGACAGTTAAAGAGACCCAGTACTTC.

This chain joins TRBV6-9 and TRBJ1-6; TRBD1 matches 8 bases. CDR1 MNHGY and CDR2 SVAAGI come from the germline V gene. CDR3 size: 18 residues. J gave up 0 bases and V 3 bases, and 7 bases lay outside the gene matches. The CDR3 sequence: CASSYKWGQDSYNSPLHF. The CDR3 coding sequence is TGTGCCAGCAGTTACAAGTGGGGACAGGACTCCTATAATTCACCCCTCCACTTT.

The V and J genes are TRBV6-5 and TRBJ1-3, with D possibly TRBD1 on 6 matching bases. The CDR3 totals 13 residues. Trimming shortened V by 2 bases and J by 7 bases, and 9 bases separated the two germline ends. Germline V gene sequence: CDR1 MNHEY, CDR2 SVGAGI. CDR3 protein: CASSYNRENTIYF. CDR3 coding DNA: TGTGCCAGCAGTTACAACAGGGAGAACACCATATATTTT.

This sequence joins TRBV29-1 and TRBJ1-5; TRBD1 might be the D (6 bases). V was pared by 1 base and J by 3 bases, with 10 bases between. The CDR3 contains 14 residues. Looked up from germline, CDR1 is SQVTM and CDR2 is ANQGSEA. CDR3 DNA: TGCAGCGTTGAAGGCGGGGGCCCCAATCAGCCCCAGCATTTT. Encoded protein: CSVEGGGPNQPQHF.

This chain joins TRBV24-1 and TRBJ2-5, with TRBD1 as a possible D gene (5 bases). CDR3 size: 16 residues. Germline CDR1 KGHDR, CDR2 SFDVKD. The germline V and J ends were trimmed by 3 bases and 5 bases, with 18 bases remaining between them. The CDR3 loop is CATSDGAGPPWETQYF. Written as DNA, the CDR3 is TGTGCCACCAGTGATGGGGCCGGACCCCCGTGGGAGACCCAGTACTTC.

V gene TRBV19 combines with J gene TRBJ2-7, with D perhaps TRBD2 (5 bases). From germline, CDR1 is LNHDA and CDR2 SQIVND (reference sequence). Trimming shortened V by 6 bases and J by 3 bases, and 18 bases separated the two germline ends. The CDR3 length is 15 residues. CDR3 sequence: CASSGSNRGSYEQYF. CDR3 nucleotides: TGTGCCAGTAGCGGGTCGAATCGGGGAAGCTACGAGCAGTACTTC.

This chain uses TRBV13 with TRBJ1-2; 8 nucleotides agree with TRBD1. V shed 4 bases and J 4 bases; nucleotides not matched to a gene: 5. Germline CDR1 reads PRHDT; CDR2 reads FYEKMQ (reference sequence). The CDR3 extends over 14 amino acids. The CDR3 spells CASSSRGRGYGYTF. In DNA, the CDR3 is TGTGCCAGCAGCTCCAGGGGGCGAGGCTATGGCTACACCTTC. Supplemented by reference TRBV13 and TRBJ1-2, the full variable domain reads AAGVIQSPRHLIKEKRETATLKCYPIPRHDTVYWYQQGPGQDPQFLISFYEKMQSDKGSIPDRFSAQQFSDYHSELNMSSLELGDSALYFCASSSRGRGYGYTFGSGTRLTVV.

V usage is TRBV9 and J usage is TRBJ2-7; TRBD2 agrees at 7 bases. The CDR3 spans 14 residues. The ends lost 4 bases at V and 2 bases at J; junction bases unmatched: 6. Per the germline V gene, CDR1 is SGDLS and CDR2 is YYNGEE. The DNA for the CDR3 is TGTGCCAGCAGCAAAGCGGGACGTACCTACGAGCAGTACTTC. The encoded protein is CASSKAGRTYEQYF.

V usage is TRBV11-2 and J usage is TRBJ2-7; D not resolved. There are 15 residues in the CDR3. V lost 5 bases and J 4 bases, leaving 18 bases between the germline ends. In germline, CDR1 is SGHAT, CDR2 FQNNGV. The CDR3 reads CASSTPRGALYEQYF. The DNA for the CDR3 is TGTGCCAGCAGCACCCCCCGAGGCGCACTTTACGAGCAGTACTTC.

The J gene is TRBJ2-5, the V gene TRBV2; 10 nucleotides agree with TRBD1. Per the germline V gene, CDR1 is SNHLY and CDR2 is FYNNEI. The V and J ends lost 3 bases and 4 bases, in that order; junction bases with no gene match: 2. The CDR3 consists of 14 residues. DNA of the CDR3: TGTGCCAGCAGTGATGACAGGGGGCGAGAGACCCAGTACTTC. It yields the protein CASSDDRGRETQYF.

The J gene is TRBJ1-2, the V gene TRBV4-1; possible D gene TRBD1, 5 bases. Trimming took 4 bases from V and 4 from J, leaving 10 bases between them. This CDR3 is 13 amino acids long. Per the germline V gene, CDR1 is MGHRA and CDR2 is YSYEKL. CDR3: CASSPDSLYGYTF. CDR3 sequence (DNA): TGCGCCAGCAGCCCCGACAGCCTCTATGGCTACACCTTC.

The V call is TRBV25-1, the J call TRBJ1-2; the D is unclear. Germline assignment: CDR1 MGHDK and CDR2 SYGVNS. Trimming stripped 5 bases from V and 4 bases from J, with 11 bases between. This CDR3 region has 13 residues. Here the CDR3 DNA reads TGTGCCAGCAGTCAGGATCTTACCTATGGCTACACCTTC. It is translated as CASSQDLTYGYTF.

CDR3 residues: CASSLRWGGEQYF. CDR3 nucleotide sequence: TGTGCCAGCAGCTTGAGGTGGGGGGGCGAGCAGTACTTC. The chain links TRBV5-4 to TRBJ2-7; TRBD2 agrees at 7 bases. Unmatched junction bases numbered 4, after V lost 1 base and J lost 6 bases. The CDR3 sequence is 13 residues long. The germline CDR1 and CDR2 sequences are SGHNT and YYREEE (reference sequence). Drawing the rest from reference TRBV5-4 and TRBJ2-7, the complete variable domain is ETGVTQSPTHLIKTRGQQVTLRCSSQSGHNTVSWYQQALGQGPQFIFQYYREEENGRGNFPPRFSGLQFPNYSSELNVNALELDDSALYLCASSLRWGGEQYFGPGTRLTVT.